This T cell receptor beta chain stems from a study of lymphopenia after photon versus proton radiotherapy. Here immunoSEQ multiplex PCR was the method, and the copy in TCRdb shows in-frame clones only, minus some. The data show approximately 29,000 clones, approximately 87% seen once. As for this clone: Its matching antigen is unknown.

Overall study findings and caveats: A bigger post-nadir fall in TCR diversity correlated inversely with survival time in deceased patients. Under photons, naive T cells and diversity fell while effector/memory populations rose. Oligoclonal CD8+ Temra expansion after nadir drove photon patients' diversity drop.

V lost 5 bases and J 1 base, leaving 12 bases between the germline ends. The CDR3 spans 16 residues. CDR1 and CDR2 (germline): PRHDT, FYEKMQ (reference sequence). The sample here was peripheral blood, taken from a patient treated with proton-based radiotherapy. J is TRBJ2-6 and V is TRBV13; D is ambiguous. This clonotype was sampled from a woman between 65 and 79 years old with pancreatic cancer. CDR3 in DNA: TGTGCCAGCAGCACCCCAGTGGGGTCTGGGGCCAACGTCCTGACTTTC. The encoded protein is CASSTPVGSGANVLTF.